Following are 32 T cell receptor beta chains from one sample sequenced in a study of blood T cell repertoires in COVID-19 (dated by TCRdb to the early 2020s). Libraries were made using the immunoSEQ multiplex PCR assay. TCRdb took this table from immuneACCESS and kept in-frame rearrangements with V and J called. Such tables lack part of the clones; where checked against another copy, unresolved V genes explain under half of the gap, and the rest is unexplained. The sample table holds approximately 97,000 clones, of which over 75% were seen once. 9.5% to 15% of the sample belongs to the ten largest clones. The sample comprised peripheral blood. These receptors came from a human donor in a cohort sampled during active COVID-19.

V usage is TRBV27 and J usage is TRBJ2-7, with TRBD1 matching 8 bases. This CDR3 is 14 amino acids long. The V and J ends lost 3 bases and 6 bases, in that order; junction bases with no gene match: 7. Germline V gene sequence: CDR1 MNHEY, CDR2 SMNVEV (reference sequence). The CDR3 loop reads CASSFARGLGEQYF. The CDR3 region has the DNA TGTGCCAGCAGTTTTGCCAGGGGGCTTGGCGAGCAGTACTTC.

In this sample, this clone turned up once. This chain joins TRBV3-1 (or the pseudogene TRBV3-2) and TRBJ2-2, with 10 positions matching TRBD1. Germline V lookup: CDR1 LGHDT, CDR2 YNNKEL (reference sequence). The J segment lost 4 bases and the V segment lost 0 bases, leaving 5 bases of the junction unmatched. The CDR3 length is 17 residues. In DNA form, the CDR3 reads TGTGCCAGCAGCCAAGATCGACAGGGGGCGGGCACCGGGGAGCTGTTTTTT. It codes for CASSQDRQGAGTGELFF.

As DNA, the CDR3 is TGTGCCAGCAGCTTGCAAAGCGCCCATGAGCAGTTCTTC. Protein product: CASSLQSAHEQFF. V and J are TRBV5-4 and TRBJ2-1; no clear D. Germline lookup yields CDR1 SGHNT and CDR2 YYREEE (reference sequence). Trimming took 1 base from V and 8 from J, leaving 10 bases between them. The CDR3 consists of 13 residues.

This clone came up once. The CDR3 DNA follows: TGTGCCAGTAGTACCTCTAGGGGCAGATCAGAGACCCAGTACTTC. Its translation is CASSTSRGRSETQYF. The chain is built from TRBV19 and TRBJ2-5, with D possibly being TRBD1 (5 bases). CDR1 is LNHDA, CDR2 SQIVND, per germline (reference sequence). The ends were cut back, 4 bases at V and 4 bases at J, with 16 bases in the middle. The CDR3 covers 15 residues.

The chain is built from TRBV28 and TRBJ2-3; possible D gene TRBD2, 6 bases. The CDR3 length is 16 residues. Trimming left V 6 bases short and J 5 bases short, with 21 bases between. CDR1 MDHEN and CDR2 SYDVKM come from the germline V gene. The CDR3 protein is CASSAFGGFSRDTQYF. The CDR3 region has the DNA TGTGCCAGCAGCGCCTTCGGGGGTTTTTCAAGAGATACGCAGTATTTT.

A single count supports this clone. The CDR3 nucleotides are TGTGCCAGCAGTTTTGTTCTAAATGAAAAACTGTTTTTT. Residues: CASSFVLNEKLFF. This chain connects TRBV12-3 or TRBV12-4 to TRBJ1-4; D not certain. Trimming removed 3 bases at V and 5 bases at J, with 7 bases between. The CDR3 covers 13 residues.

The chain recombines TRBV21-1 with TRBJ2-2; the table gives TRBD2 as D, unverified against the DNA. TRBV21-1 is designated a pseudogene. This CDR3 has 15 amino acids. CDR3 amino acids: CASSPVGTNTGELFF. The CDR3, as DNA: TGTGCCAGCAGCCCTGTGGGGACTAACACCGGGGAGCTGTTTTTT.

The rearrangement joins TRBV4-2 to TRBJ2-3; a possible D gene is TRBD2 (5 bases). The CDR3 is made up of 13 amino acids. Per the germline V gene, CDR1 is LGHNA and CDR2 is YNFKEQ. Trimming removed 2 bases from V and 4 bases from J, with 7 bases in between. DNA for the CDR3: TGTGCCAGCAGCCAAATACTAGCAGATACGCAGTATTTT. This encodes CASSQILADTQYF.

V gene TRBV24-1 combines with J gene TRBJ2-2; 9 nucleotides match TRBD1. From germline, CDR1 is KGHDR and CDR2 SFDVKD. V lost 4 bases and J lost 5; bases outside the gene matches: 7. The CDR3 has 16 residues. The DNA of the CDR3 is TGTGCCACCAGTGACACACAGGGGGCCAAGACCGGGGAGCTGTTTTTT. Translation gives CATSDTQGAKTGELFF.

This clone was seen more than once but under ten times. V and J are TRBV7-3 and TRBJ2-3; 14 bases are shared with TRBD2. Per germline, CDR1 SGHTA and CDR2 FQGTGA. V dropped 5 bases and J dropped 3; count of bases not matched to a gene: 4. The CDR3 consists of 16 residues. The DNA of the CDR3 is TGTGCCAGCAGCCCGAGACTAGCGGGGGGGACAGATACGCAGTATTTT. Translating gives CASSPRLAGGTDTQYF.

This rearrangement joins TRBV6-2 or TRBV6-3 to TRBJ2-5; TRBD2 might be the D (5 bases). CDR3 length: 13 residues. V dropped 2 bases and J dropped 5 bases, with 9 bases sitting between them. Germline values: CDR1 MNHEY, CDR2 SVGEGT. The CDR3, as DNA: TGTGCCAGCAGTTACGACCCGGGGGAGACCCAGTACTTC. Its translation is CASSYDPGETQYF.

The chain uses TRBV14 and TRBJ2-3; 9 bases are a match to TRBD1. The CDR3 covers 14 residues. The J segment lost 8 bases and the V segment lost 4 bases, leaving 7 bases of the junction unmatched. CDR1 and CDR2 (germline): SGHDN, FVKESK. In DNA, the CDR3 is TGTGCCAGCAGCCGAGGGACAGGGTGGGCTACGCAGTATTTT. Its protein is CASSRGTGWATQYF.

This clone was seen only a few times. The V call is TRBV18, the J call TRBJ2-7; 7 positions match TRBD1. This CDR3 is 13 amino acids long. J lost 4 bases, V lost 3 bases, and 3 bases had no gene match. The germline V gene has CDR1 KGHSH and CDR2 LQKENI. The DNA of the CDR3 is TGTGCCAGCTCACCCATACAGGGGTACGAGCAGTACTTC. Translating it yields CASSPIQGYEQYF.

This clone came up a few times. This rearrangement joins TRBV4-1 to TRBJ1-6; D unresolved. CDR1 is MGHRA, CDR2 YSYEKL, per germline. V lost 1 base, J lost 1 base, and 14 bases lay in between. The CDR3 totals 18 residues. CDR3 DNA sequence: TGCGCCAGCAGCCAAGCCCCGATGAGTGTTTCCTATAATTCACCCCTCCACTTT. The encoded protein is CASSQAPMSVSYNSPLHF.

This chain connects TRBV29-1 to TRBJ1-5, with 11 bases matching TRBD1. The CDR3 is 14 residues long. In germline, CDR1 is SQVTM, CDR2 ANQGSEA. The V gene end was trimmed by 6 bases and the J gene end by 4 bases; junction bases not matched to a gene: 5. The CDR3 here is CSVDGTGGNQPQHF. CDR3 nucleotide sequence: TGCAGCGTCGACGGGACAGGGGGGAATCAGCCCCAGCATTTT.

The chain employs TRBV7-9 and TRBJ2-5; 12 bases align to TRBD2. V dropped 5 bases and J dropped 5; count of bases not matched to a gene: 18. The germline V gene has CDR1 SEHNR and CDR2 FQNEAQ (reference sequence). This CDR3 is 19 amino acids long. The CDR3 region is CASSPIGGPSGRARETQYF. The CDR3 DNA is TGTGCCAGCAGCCCCATCGGGGGCCCTAGCGGGAGGGCCAGGGAGACCCAGTACTTC.

The CDR3 nucleotides are TGTGCCAGCAGCTCATCTAGCGGCACAGATACGCAGTATTTT. It encodes CASSSSSGTDTQYF. This chain joins TRBV7-2 and TRBJ2-3; maybe TRBD2 (6 bases). Germline CDR1 and CDR2: SGHTA and FQGNSA. CDR3 size: 14 residues. Trimming shortened V by 4 bases and J by 1 base, and 9 bases separated the two germline ends.

V is TRBV12-3 or TRBV12-4 and J is TRBJ1-6; possible D gene TRBD1, 6 bases. The CDR3 runs 13 residues. V lost 5 bases, J lost 9 bases, and 11 bases lay in between. As DNA, the CDR3 is TGTGCCAGCAGTCCCGGACAGTTTTCACCCCTCCACTTT. As protein: CASSPGQFSPLHF.

The chain carries TRBV9 and TRBJ2-1; D gene uncertain. The CDR3 is 14 amino acids. Trimming took off 7 bases at V and 0 bases at J, with 11 bases between the two ends. Germline V gene data show CDR1 as SGDLS and CDR2 as YYNGEE. The CDR3 DNA is TGTGCCAGCGGGCCCAAGAGCTCCTACAATGAGCAGTTCTTC. It specifies CASGPKSSYNEQFF.

This clone has just a few counts. V usage is TRBV11-2 and J usage is TRBJ2-1, with 7 bases aligning to TRBD2. Germline assignment: CDR1 SGHAT and CDR2 FQNNGV. There are 15 residues in the CDR3. J was trimmed by 6 bases and V by 3 bases; bases with no gene match: 8. The CDR3 loop reads CASSFLGLLGNEQFF. The CDR3 nucleotides read TGTGCCAGCAGCTTCCTGGGACTACTCGGCAATGAGCAGTTCTTC. Full variable domain (remainder filled in from reference TRBV11-2 and TRBJ2-1): EAGVAQSPRYKIIEKRQSVAFWCNPISGHATLYWYQQILGQGPKLLIQFQNNGVVDDSQLPKDRFSAERLKGVDSTLKIQPAKLEDSAVYLCASSFLGLLGNEQFFGPGTRLTVL.

This clone was seen a few times. The chain is built from TRBV6-2 or TRBV6-3 and TRBJ2-2; tentatively, D is TRBD1 (5 bases). There are 14 residues in the CDR3. V lost 6 bases to trimming and J lost 8 bases, with 16 bases between them. Germline V lookup: CDR1 MNHEY, CDR2 SVGEGT. CDR3: CASSLRVPGGELFF. The CDR3 DNA sequence: TGTGCCAGCAGCCTCAGGGTCCCCGGGGGGGAGCTGTTTTTT.

V is TRBV27 and J is TRBJ2-1, with 7 bases lining up with TRBD2. This CDR3 is built from 15 residues. The germline gives CDR1 MNHEY, CDR2 SMNVEV (reference sequence). The V and J ends lost 6 bases and 2 bases, in that order; junction bases with no gene match: 7. Here the CDR3 DNA reads TGTGCCAGCAGCATCTTCGCGGGGGCCTACAATGAGCAGTTCTTC. Translating it yields CASSIFAGAYNEQFF.

This clone was picked up a small number of times. The chain recombines TRBV19 with TRBJ1-1; 7 bases align to TRBD1. Germline V CDR1 and CDR2: LNHDA, SQIVND (reference sequence). This CDR3 has 15 amino acids. V lost 7 bases and J lost 3; bases outside the gene matches: 11. The CDR3, as DNA: TGTGCCAGTAAAAATAGGCAGGGGGTTTACACTGAAGCTTTCTTT. Encoded protein: CASKNRQGVYTEAFF. The whole variable domain, remainder taken from reference TRBV19 and TRBJ1-1, is DGGITQSPKYLFRKEGQNVTLSCEQNLNHDAMYWYRQDPGQGLRLIYYSQIVNDFQKGDIAEGYSVSREKKESFPLTVTSAQKNPTAFYLCASKNRQGVYTEAFFGQGTRLTVV.

The rearrangement joins TRBV5-1 to TRBJ1-1; the match to TRBD1 covers 10 bases. The CDR3 runs 16 residues. Unmatched junction bases numbered 7, after V lost 3 bases and J lost 2 bases. Germline V gene data show CDR1 as SGHRS and CDR2 as YFSETQ. The CDR3 DNA reads as TGCGCCAGCAGCTCGACAGGGGGCGGCTCCAACACTGAAGCTTTCTTT. It is translated as CASSSTGGGSNTEAFF.

This chain links TRBV5-5 with TRBJ1-3; 8 bases map to TRBD1. The V gene's germline CDR1 is SGHKS and CDR2 YYEKEE (reference sequence). The CDR3 runs 19 residues. V was pared by 2 bases and J by 2 bases, with 15 bases of the junction left unmatched. CDR3 sequence (DNA): TGTGCCAGCAGCTTCCTCGTGGCAGGGGGCGCCGAGGCTGGAAACACCATATATTTT. Translating it yields CASSFLVAGGAEAGNTIYF.

This clone was seen only once. CDR3 in DNA: TGTGCCAGCGAGTGGACTAGCGGGAGGGGTGAGCAGTTCTTC. Amino acids: CASEWTSGRGEQFF. The V and J genes are TRBV2 and TRBJ2-1; TRBD2 matches at 15 bases. With V trimmed by 8 bases and J by 9 bases, 5 bases remained unmatched. CDR3 length: 14 residues. Germline values: CDR1 SNHLY, CDR2 FYNNEI.

The chain combines TRBV9 with TRBJ2-7, with D uncertain. The CDR3 is 14 residues long. CDR1 is SGDLS and CDR2 is YYNGEE in the germline V gene. V lost 0 bases to trimming and J lost 1 base, with 8 bases between them. CDR3 nucleotides: TGTGCCAGCAGCGTAGGGAAGGAGTCCTACGAGCAGTACTTC. Its protein product is CASSVGKESYEQYF.

The rearrangement uses TRBV2 and TRBJ2-3; D is uncertain. V dropped 4 bases and J dropped 1 base, with 12 bases sitting between them. From germline, CDR1 is SNHLY and CDR2 FYNNEI. This CDR3 is 15 amino acids long. The CDR3 nucleotides are TGTGCCAGCAGTGTTCTCTCCTCGGGCACAGATACGCAGTATTTT. Protein sequence: CASSVLSSGTDTQYF.

This rearrangement joins TRBV18 to TRBJ2-7, with 9 nucleotides matching TRBD2. The CDR3 has 15 residues. The V gene's germline CDR1 is KGHSH and CDR2 LQKENI. V lost 3 bases, J lost 5 bases, and 8 bases stayed unmatched. The CDR3 DNA is TGTGCCAGCTCACCGGTTAGCGGGAGAGGCGACGAGCAGTACTTC. It yields the protein CASSPVSGRGDEQYF.

This chain connects TRBV3-1 (or the pseudogene TRBV3-2) to TRBJ1-1, with TRBD1 matching over 7 bases. J was trimmed by 8 bases and V by 1 base; bases with no gene match: 4. This CDR3 has 13 amino acids. CDR1 and CDR2 (germline): LGHDT, YNNKEL (reference sequence). CDR3 amino acids: CASSQGRGQEAFF. For the CDR3, the DNA is TGTGCCAGCAGCCAAGGTCGGGGACAGGAAGCTTTCTTT.

The chain carries TRBV6-2 or TRBV6-3 and TRBJ2-6; D perhaps matches TRBD1 (6 bases). Germline loops: CDR1 MNHEY, CDR2 SVGEGT. The CDR3 sequence is 18 residues long. The V end was cut by 0 bases, the J end by 1 base, with 13 bases between. The CDR3 DNA reads as TGTGCCAGCAGTTACTCGACCGCAGGGGCATCTGGGGCCAACGTCCTGACTTTC. Its protein product is CASSYSTAGASGANVLTF.

The chain links TRBV18 to TRBJ1-1; TRBD1 is a possible D gene (6 bases). Germline CDR1 reads KGHSH; CDR2 reads LQKENI. This CDR3 has 15 residues. Trimming cost V 1 base and J 11 bases, with 20 bases left between them. CDR3 in amino acids: CASSPRRDTSGGAFF. CDR3 DNA: TGTGCCAGCTCACCACGAAGGGACACCTCCGGGGGGGCTTTCTTT.